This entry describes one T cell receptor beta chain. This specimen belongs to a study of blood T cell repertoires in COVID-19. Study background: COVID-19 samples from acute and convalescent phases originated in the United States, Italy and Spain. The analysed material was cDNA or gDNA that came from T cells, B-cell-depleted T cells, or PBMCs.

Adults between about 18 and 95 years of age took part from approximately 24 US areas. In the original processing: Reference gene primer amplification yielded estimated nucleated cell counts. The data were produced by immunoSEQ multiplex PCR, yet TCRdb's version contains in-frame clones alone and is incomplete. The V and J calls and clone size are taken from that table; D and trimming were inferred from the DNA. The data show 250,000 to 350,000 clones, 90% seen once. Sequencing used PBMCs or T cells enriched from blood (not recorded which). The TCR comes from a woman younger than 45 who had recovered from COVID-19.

In DNA, the CDR3 is TGTGCCAGCAGCTCCTGGGACAGGGGGCGCGTGTTCTTC. Its protein product is CASSSWDRGRVFF. The chain couples TRBV5-6 to TRBJ2-1; 12 nucleotides line up with TRBD1. The V and J ends lost 3 bases and 15 bases, in that order; junction bases with no gene match: 7. The CDR3 has 13 residues. Germline lookup yields CDR1 SGHDT and CDR2 YYEEEE.